This entry features one T cell receptor (beta chain) sequence. Here immunoSEQ multiplex PCR was the method, and the copy in TCRdb shows in-frame clones only, minus some. Here the sample spans over 350,000 clones, approximately 95% being singletons. This entry is derived from a study of shared T cell receptors in the human thymus. The CDR3 covers 13 residues. Trimming cost V 6 bases and J 0 bases, with 8 bases left between them. Per germline, CDR1 MNHEY and CDR2 SMNVEV (reference sequence). This TCR derives from a human donor. Sequenced input: thymocytes. The chain employs TRBV27 and TRBJ1-1; unclear D gene. CDR3 region: CASSPGLNTEAFF. DNA for the CDR3: TGTGCCAGCAGCCCCGGTCTGAACACTGAAGCTTTCTTT.